This T cell receptor beta chain was sequenced in a study of OX40 agonist ivuxolimab in advanced cancers. As for the study in general: Of the participants, approximately 40% had some prior anti-PD-1, anti-PD-L1 or anti-CTLA-4 therapy, which was allowed.

V lost 0 bases to trimming and J lost 8 bases; unmatched junction nucleotides: 4. Germline CDR1 and CDR2: MNHEY and SVGAGI. The CDR3 runs to 15 residues. Study outcomes and limitations: Nonresponders included some who also had low normalized T-cell clonal expansion. At 0.1 to 3.0 mg/kg and by week 6, clonal expansion occurred in CD4+ and CD8+ blood T cells.

Worth noting for this clone: Its antigen is not known.

TCRdb's table, derived via immunoSEQ multiplex PCR, lists solely in-frame clones and lacks some. The repertoire holds about 20,000 clones, 77% seen once, with approximately 17% in the top ten. This receptor was obtained from an adult with an advanced solid tumor such as melanoma, head and neck, liver or kidney cancer. This specimen consisted of CD4+ or CD8+ T cells sorted from blood, obtained in a trial of the OX40 agonist ivuxolimab. The V call is TRBV6-5, the J call TRBJ2-1, with 10 positions matching TRBD2. CDR3 coding DNA: TGTGCCAGCAGTTACTCGGCTAGCGGGGGTTATGAGCAGTTCTTC. Translated: CASSYSASGGYEQFF.